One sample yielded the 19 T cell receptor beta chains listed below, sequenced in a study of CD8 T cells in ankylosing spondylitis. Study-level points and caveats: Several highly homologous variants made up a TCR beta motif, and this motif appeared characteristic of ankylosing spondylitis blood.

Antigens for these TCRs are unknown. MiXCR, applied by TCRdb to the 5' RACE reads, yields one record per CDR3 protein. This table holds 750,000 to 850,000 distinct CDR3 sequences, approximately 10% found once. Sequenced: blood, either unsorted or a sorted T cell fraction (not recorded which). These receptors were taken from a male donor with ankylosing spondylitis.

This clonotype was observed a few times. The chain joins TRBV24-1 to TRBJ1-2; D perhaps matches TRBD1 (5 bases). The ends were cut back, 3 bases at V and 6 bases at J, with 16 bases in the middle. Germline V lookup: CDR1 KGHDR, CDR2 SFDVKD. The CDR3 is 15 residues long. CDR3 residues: CATSDGAGRKDGYTF. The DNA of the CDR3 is TGTGCCACCAGTGATGGGGCAGGGAGAAAGGATGGCTACACCTTC.

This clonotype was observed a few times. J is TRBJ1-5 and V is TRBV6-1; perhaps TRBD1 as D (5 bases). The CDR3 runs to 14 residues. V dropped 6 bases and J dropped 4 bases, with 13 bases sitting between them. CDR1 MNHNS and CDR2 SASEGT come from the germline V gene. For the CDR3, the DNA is TGTGCCAGCAGCGCCGCCGGGGGGAATCAGCCCCAGCATTTT. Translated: CASSAAGGNQPQHF.

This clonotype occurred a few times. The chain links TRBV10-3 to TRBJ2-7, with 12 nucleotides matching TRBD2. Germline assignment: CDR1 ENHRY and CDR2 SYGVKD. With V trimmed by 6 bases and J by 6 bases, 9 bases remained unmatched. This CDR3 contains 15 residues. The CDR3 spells CAISERLAGDPEQYF. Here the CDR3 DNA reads TGTGCCATCAGCGAGAGACTAGCGGGAGACCCCGAGCAGTACTTC.

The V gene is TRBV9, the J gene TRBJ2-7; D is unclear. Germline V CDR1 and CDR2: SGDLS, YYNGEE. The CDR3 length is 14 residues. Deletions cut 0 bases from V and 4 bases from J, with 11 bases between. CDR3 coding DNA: TGTGCCAGCAGCGTAGCGGAGACCCCATACGAGCAGTACTTC. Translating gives CASSVAETPYEQYF.

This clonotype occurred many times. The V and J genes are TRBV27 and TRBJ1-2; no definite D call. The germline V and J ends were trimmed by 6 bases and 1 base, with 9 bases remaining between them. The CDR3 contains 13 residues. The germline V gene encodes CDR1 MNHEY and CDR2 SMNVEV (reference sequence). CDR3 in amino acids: CASSHTLNYGYTF. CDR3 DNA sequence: TGTGCCAGCAGCCACACCCTTAACTATGGCTACACCTTC.

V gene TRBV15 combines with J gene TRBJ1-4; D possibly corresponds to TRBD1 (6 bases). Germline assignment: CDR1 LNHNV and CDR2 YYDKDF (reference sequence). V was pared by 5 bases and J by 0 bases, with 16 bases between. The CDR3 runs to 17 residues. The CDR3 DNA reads TGTGCCACCAGCCTACCTACAGGGTCCTCAACTAATGAAAAACTGTTTTTT. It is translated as CATSLPTGSSTNEKLFF. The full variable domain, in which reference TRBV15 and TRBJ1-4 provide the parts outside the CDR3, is DAMVIQNPRYQVTQFGKPVTLSCSQTLNHNVMYWYQQKSSQAPKLLFHYYDKDFNNEADTPDNFQSRRPNTSFCFLDIRSPGLGDTAMYLCATSLPTGSSTNEKLFFGSGTQLSVL.

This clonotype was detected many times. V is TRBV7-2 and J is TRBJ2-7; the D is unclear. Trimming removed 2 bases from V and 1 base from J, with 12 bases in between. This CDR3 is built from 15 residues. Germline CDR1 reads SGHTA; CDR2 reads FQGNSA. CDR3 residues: CASSLRIYPSYEQYF. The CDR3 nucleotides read TGTGCCAGCAGCTTACGGATTTACCCATCCTACGAGCAGTACTTC. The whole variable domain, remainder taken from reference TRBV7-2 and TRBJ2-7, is GAGVSQSPSNKVTEKGKDVELRCDPISGHTALYWYRQSLGQGLEFLIYFQGNSAPDKSGLPSDRFSAERTGGSVSTLTIQRTQQEDSAVYLCASSLRIYPSYEQYFGPGTRLTVT.

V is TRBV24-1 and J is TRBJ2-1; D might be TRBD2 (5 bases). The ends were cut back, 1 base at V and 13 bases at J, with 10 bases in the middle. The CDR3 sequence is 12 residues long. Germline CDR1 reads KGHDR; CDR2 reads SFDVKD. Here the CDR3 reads CATSDFGSVQFF. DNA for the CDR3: TGTGCCACCAGTGATTTCGGTAGCGTTCAGTTCTTC.

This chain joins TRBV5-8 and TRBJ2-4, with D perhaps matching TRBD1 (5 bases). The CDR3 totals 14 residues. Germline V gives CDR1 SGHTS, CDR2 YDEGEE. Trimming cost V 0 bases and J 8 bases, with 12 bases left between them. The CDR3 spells CASSLVPGKDIQYF. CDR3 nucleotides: TGTGCCAGCAGCTTGGTCCCAGGGAAGGACATTCAGTACTTC. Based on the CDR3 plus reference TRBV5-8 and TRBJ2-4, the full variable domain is EAGVTQSPTHLIKTRGQQATLRCSPISGHTSVYWYQQALGLGLQFLLWYDEGEERNRGNFPPRFSGRQFPNYSSELNVNALELEDSALYLCASSLVPGKDIQYFGAGTRLSVL.

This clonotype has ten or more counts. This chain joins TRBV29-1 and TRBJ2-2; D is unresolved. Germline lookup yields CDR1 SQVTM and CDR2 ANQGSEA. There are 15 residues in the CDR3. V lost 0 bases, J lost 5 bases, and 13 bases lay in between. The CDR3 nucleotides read TGCAGCGTTGAAGATGCTGGGGAACGGACCGGGGAGCTGTTTTTT. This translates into CSVEDAGERTGELFF.

Here the CDR3 reads CASRLGGWDTQYF. The CDR3 coding sequence is TGTGCCAGTCGTCTGGGTGGCTGGGATACGCAGTATTTT. The rearrangement uses TRBV19 and TRBJ2-3; the D is unclear. The ends were cut back, 8 bases at V and 6 bases at J, with 15 bases in the middle. Germline lookup yields CDR1 LNHDA and CDR2 SQIVND (reference sequence). The CDR3 spans 13 residues.

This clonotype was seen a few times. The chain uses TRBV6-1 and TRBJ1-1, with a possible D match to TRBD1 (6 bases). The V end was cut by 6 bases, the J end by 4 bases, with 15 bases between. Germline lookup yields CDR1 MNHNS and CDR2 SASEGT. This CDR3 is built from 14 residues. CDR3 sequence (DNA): TGTGCCAGCAGCCAAGACAGGTACCTCACTGAAGCTTTCTTT. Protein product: CASSQDRYLTEAFF.

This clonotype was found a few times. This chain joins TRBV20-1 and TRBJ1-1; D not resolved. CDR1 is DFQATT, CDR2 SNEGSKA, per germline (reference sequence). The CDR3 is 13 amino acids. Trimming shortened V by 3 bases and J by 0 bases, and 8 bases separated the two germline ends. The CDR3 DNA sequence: TGCAGTGCTAGTAACAATATGAACACTGAAGCTTTCTTT. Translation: CSASNNMNTEAFF.

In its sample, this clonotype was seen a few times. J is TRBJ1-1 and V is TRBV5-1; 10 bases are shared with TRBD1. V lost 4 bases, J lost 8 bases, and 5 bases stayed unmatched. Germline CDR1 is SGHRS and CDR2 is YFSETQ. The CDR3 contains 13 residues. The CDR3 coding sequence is TGCGCCAGCAGCCGCGGGACAGGGGAGGAAGCTTTCTTT. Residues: CASSRGTGEEAFF. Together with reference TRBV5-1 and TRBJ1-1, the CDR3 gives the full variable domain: KAGVTQTPRYLIKTRGQQVTLSCSPISGHRSVSWYQQTPGQGLQFLFEYFSETQRNKGNFPGRFSGRQFSNSRSEMNVSTLELGDSALYLCASSRGTGEEAFFGQGTRLTVV.

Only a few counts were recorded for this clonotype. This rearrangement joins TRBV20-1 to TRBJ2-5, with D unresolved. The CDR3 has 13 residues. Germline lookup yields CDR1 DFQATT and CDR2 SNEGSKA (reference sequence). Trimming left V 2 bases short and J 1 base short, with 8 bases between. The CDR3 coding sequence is TGCAGTGCTAGATGGGTCCTCCAAGAGACCCAGTACTTC. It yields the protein CSARWVLQETQYF.

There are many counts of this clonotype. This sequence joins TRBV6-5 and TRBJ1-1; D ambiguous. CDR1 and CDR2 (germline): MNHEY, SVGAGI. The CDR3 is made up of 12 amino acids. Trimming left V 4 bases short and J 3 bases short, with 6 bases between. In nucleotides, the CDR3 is TGTGCCAGCAGTTCTTGGGACACTGAAGCTTTCTTT. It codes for CASSSWDTEAFF.

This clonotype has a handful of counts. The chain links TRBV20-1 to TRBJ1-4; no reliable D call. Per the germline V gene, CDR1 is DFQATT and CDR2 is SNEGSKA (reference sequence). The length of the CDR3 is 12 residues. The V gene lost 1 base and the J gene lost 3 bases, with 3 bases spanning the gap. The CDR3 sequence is CSARVANEKLFF. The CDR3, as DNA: TGCAGTGCTAGAGTAGCTAATGAAAAACTGTTTTTT.

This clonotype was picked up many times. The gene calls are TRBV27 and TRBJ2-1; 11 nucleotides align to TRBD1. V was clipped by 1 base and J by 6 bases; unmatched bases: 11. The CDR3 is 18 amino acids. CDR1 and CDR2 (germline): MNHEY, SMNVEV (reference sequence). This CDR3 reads CASSLYSPGQGEFNEQFF. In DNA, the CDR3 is TGTGCCAGCAGTTTATACAGTCCGGGACAGGGGGAGTTCAATGAGCAGTTCTTC.

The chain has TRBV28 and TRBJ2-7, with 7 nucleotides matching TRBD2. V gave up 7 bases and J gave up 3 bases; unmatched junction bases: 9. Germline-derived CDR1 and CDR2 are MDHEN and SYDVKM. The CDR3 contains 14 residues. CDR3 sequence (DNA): TGTGCCAGCATGGAGGGAGGGGACCGCTACGAGCAGTACTTC. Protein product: CASMEGGDRYEQYF.